This TCR beta chain was profiled in a study of cytomegalovirus exposure and HLA in healthy donors listed by TCRdb under 2017. At the level of the whole study: In an earlier analysis of approximately 640 of the donors, 250 to 350 Gb of sequence data and 120 million or so unique TCR beta sequences from roughly 180 million T cells were reported. About 330 gigabases of sequencing data and roughly 80 million unique TCR sequences made up an early release that covered about 640 HLA-typed donors. Of the roughly 400 genotyped donors, approximately 80% were placed in the genetic ancestry cluster associated with self-reported Caucasian donors. The study aimed to test whether cataloging public T cell receptors could reveal signatures of past pathogen exposure. The study used immunosequencing to profile the T cell repertoires of 670 or so subjects and linked those repertoires to cytomegalovirus serostatus. Besides the first cohort of roughly 640 subjects, a separate validation cohort made up of 120 or so different subjects was used. To predict cytomegalovirus infection status, the study brought together high-throughput TCR immunosequencing, statistical association of individual TCRs with disease status, and machine learning. A later analysis re-analyzed previously published TCR beta repertoires from roughly 690 donors and added high-resolution HLA genotyping to study TCR occurrence patterns. Rather than drawing on any new phenotypic data, the later analysis identified candidate immune exposures from TCR beta sequences and the way those sequences occurred across donors. To decide whether each TCR beta V gene segment behaved as functional or pseudogenic, an earlier analysis of some 540 of the donors relied on high-throughput TCR beta sequencing. Donor age, sex, ethnicity and CMV serostatus were collected together with the repertoire data. In a later genetic analysis, genome-wide SNP genotypes for about 55% of the 666 donors were used, and that subset was treated as a discovery cohort. Every repertoire in the discovery cohort had been generated on one and the same sequencing platform. Both class I and class II loci were covered by HLA typing, at four-digit resolution. The number of typed donors differed by locus: 629-630 for A, B, C, DRB1 and DQB1; 522 for DQA1; some 610 for DPA1; and around 470 for DPB1. Because of strong linkage in the cohort, roughly five DR-DQ haplotypes were treated as single units for association and clustering. On average, 235,054 unique TCR beta nucleotide sequences were sequenced per donor among 398 genotyped donors of the cohort, with roughly 18% of those sequences being non-productive.

The cohort comprised fewer than 750 healthy bone marrow donors. At the time of sampling, all cohort members were nominally healthy, though unrecorded immune exposures were likely present. The donor was CMV seropositive and belonged to the group of more than 250 seropositive cohort members. Every donor gave a peripheral blood sample, and the peripheral blood mononuclear cells from that sample were used for TCR beta sequencing. The Qiagen DNeasy Blood Extraction Kit was used to extract genomic DNA from the blood cell samples. On this clone: Its antigen is not yet known. Base qualities are missing; no much larger clone stands one base away.

V is reduced by 4 bases and J by 5 bases, leaving a spacing of 8 bases between them. The CDR3 runs 11 residues from the cysteine to the phenylalanine. This entry keeps only the CDR3 DNA: 33 bases, framed from base 1. CDR1 and CDR2, per the germline V gene (reference sequence), are GTSNPN and SVGIG. Library preparation used the immunoSEQ multiplex PCR assay. A mixture of 60 forward primers for TCR Vbeta segments and 13 reverse primers for TCR Jbeta segments was used in the multiplex PCR. The CDR3 region of rearranged TCR beta genes was amplified from genomic DNA by a multiplex PCR assay. Amplified TCR beta libraries were sequenced as 87-base-pair reads on the Illumina HiSeq System. As for how the authors treated the data: A later analysis counted approximately 74 million unique TCR beta chains across the 550 to 700 repertoires, and 10 million to 11 million of these chains were shared by at least two donors. Raw reads were error-corrected and collapsed into unique sequences by a nearest-neighbor algorithm in which closely related sequences were merged to remove PCR and sequencing errors. Alignment of CDR3 sequences to IMGT reference sequences was used to assign V, D and J gene segments. For a sequence to be retained, a match of at least six nucleotides to both a V gene segment and a J gene segment was required. A rearrangement was called productive if the CDR3 had no stop codons and remained in frame with V and J, and every other rearrangement was called non-productive. Following IMGT convention, CDR3 was defined as the stretch from the second conserved V-encoded cysteine up to the conserved J-encoded phenylalanine. The earlier analysis of 587 of the donors excluded sequences that lacked an unambiguous match to a single V gene segment. In an earlier analysis of several hundred of the donors, V segments were called functional above 56.7% productive rearrangements and were called segregating when the between-donor standard deviation exceeded 5%. To diagnose cytomegalovirus status from the catalog of TCR beta chain sequences, a statistical classification framework was built. A later analysis assigned V and J genes by comparing TCR nucleotide sequences with IMGT/GENE-DB human TR gene sequences. The TCRdist pipeline was used in a later analysis to assign CDR3 sequences and most-parsimonious VDJ recombination scenarios. In a later analysis, every TCR beta chain was defined by the combination of its CDR3 amino acid sequence and its V-gene family, and reads without a unique V-gene family were dropped. To address suspected cross-contamination and a sequencing artifact, a later analysis removed approximately 590 highly shared, low-generation-probability nucleotide sequences. For each public chain, a later analysis derived a clonal expansion index from normalized ranks of inferred template counts within each repertoire. Generation probabilities in a later analysis came from a VDJ recombination model fitted to out-of-frame rearrangements, and those results were checked against IGoR. In a later analysis, hypergeometric tests were used to score TCR-TCR, TCR-HLA and TCR-CMV co-occurrence, with a repertoire-size bias correction applied to TCR pairs. False discovery rates were estimated in a later analysis by permuting HLA or CMV assignments 20 times. In a later analysis, co-occurring TCRs were grouped with DBSCAN, and TCRdist sequence similarity was added when clustering was performed within HLA-allele-positive subsets. Repertoires with fewer than 30,000 or more than 120,000 public chains were left out of co-occurrence clustering, as were about five repertoires with anomalous nucleotide sharing. TCRdb took this table from immuneACCESS and kept in-frame rearrangements with V and J called. Such tables lack part of the clones; where checked against another copy, unresolved V genes explain under half of the gap, and the rest is unexplained. D and trimming come from the DNA, and the V and J calls and clone size come from that table. This sample holds 150,000 to 180,000 clones; 82% were observed only once. The leading ten clones occupy 5% to 7.5% of the sample.

Study-wide conclusions, independent of this receptor: Because HLA typing was unavailable for some donors at each locus, only the typed subset was used in association tests. Linkage disequilibrium might explain the correlated functional status among segregating V segments, but an unknown experimental factor could not be excluded. Most CMV-associated TCR beta chains appeared to be HLA-restricted in a later analysis, and the HLA associations seemed to be driven largely by CMV exposure. A few of the identified cytomegalovirus-associated TCR beta chains were confirmed in vitro to be specific for cytomegalovirus antigens. The classifier was reported to diagnose cytomegalovirus status with high specificity and sensitivity in both the original cohort and the validation cohort. According to the authors, the approach could potentially be generalized to other disease states and immunological phenotypes. Only TCR beta chains were sequenced in this cohort, and the absence of alpha or paired-chain data limited detectable features. Because the 87-base-pair reads could not distinguish some IMGT-functional V segments, including TRBV6-2 and TRBV6-3, those segments were excluded. Most TCR sequences were seen in very few donors, while some public TCRs were found in many individuals. The sequencing pipeline was judged likely to have produced a cluster of highly shared sequence variants as a technical artifact. A later genetic analysis associated a missense DCLRE1C variant with V-gene and J-gene trimming of TCR beta chains, and an independent cohort replicated the association. In a later analysis, HLA-associated TCR beta chains were found to be more clonally expanded and to have lower generation probabilities than equally common non-associated chains. A later analysis associated 15,000 or so TCR beta sequences with specific HLA alleles at a false discovery rate of 0.05. According to a later genetic analysis, donors in an Asian-associated ancestry cluster had fewer N-insertions in productive TCRs than the roughly 700-donor mean. In an earlier analysis of roughly 560 of the donors, most TCR beta V segments were observed in productive rearrangements about 87% or about 30% of the time, broadly matching IMGT annotations. A later analysis reported that several top co-occurrence clusters appeared linked to parvovirus B19, influenza, CMV and Epstein-Barr virus. In a later analysis, TCR association rates were found to vary across HLA loci, with the most associated TCRs seen for DRB1 alleles and the fewest for HLA-C alleles. A further reported finding was that TCR beta sequences accurately predicted the HLA-A and HLA-B alleles for most subjects in the first cohort. The presence/absence analyses assumed that sequencing depth was roughly uniform across donors, and that assumption may not be true. Immune exposure information for the cohort was limited to CMV serostatus. The earlier analysis of around 600 of the donors excluded roughly 16 rarely observed V segments, including chromosome 9 orphons, because counts were too low. A total of fewer than 200 TCR beta chains were listed by the study as associated with cytomegalovirus. When HLA alleles, especially DR and DQ, strongly co-occurred, TCR associations were difficult to assign to individual alleles.

In this chain, TRBV30 is recombined with TRBJ1-1, with the D gene too uncertain to name. Sequencing was done on a sample of PBMCs. The TCR comes from a woman aged 45 to 65 in good health and CMV-seropositive. CDR3 reads: CAWILGTEAFF. The nucleotide sequence reads TGTGCCTGGATTCTCGGGACTGAAGCTTTCTTT.